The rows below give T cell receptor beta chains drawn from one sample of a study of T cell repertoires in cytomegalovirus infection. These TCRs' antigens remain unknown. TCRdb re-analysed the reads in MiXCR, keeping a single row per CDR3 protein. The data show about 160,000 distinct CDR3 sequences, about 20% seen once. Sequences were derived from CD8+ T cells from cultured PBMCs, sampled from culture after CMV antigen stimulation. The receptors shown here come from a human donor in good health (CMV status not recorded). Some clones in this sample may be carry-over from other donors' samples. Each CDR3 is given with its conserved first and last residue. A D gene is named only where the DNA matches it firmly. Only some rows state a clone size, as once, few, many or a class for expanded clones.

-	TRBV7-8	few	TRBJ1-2	CASSPTGRETGYTF	TGTGCCAGCAGCCCTACGGGACGGGAGACAGGCTACACCTTC
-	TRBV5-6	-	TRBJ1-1	CASSLNPGARNTEAFF	TGTGCCAGCAGCTTGAATCCGGGGGCGAGAAATACTGAAGCTTTCTTT
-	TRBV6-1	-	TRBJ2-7	CASSGFVHSYEQYF	TGTGCCAGCAGTGGTTTCGTGCACTCCTACGAGCAGTACTTC
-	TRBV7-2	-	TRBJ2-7	CASSLQWYGEQYF	TGTGCCAGCAGCTTACAGTGGTACGGGGAGCAGTACTTC
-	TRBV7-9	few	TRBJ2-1	CASSPDRFEQFF	TGTGCCAGCAGCCCCGACAGGTTTGAGCAGTTCTTC
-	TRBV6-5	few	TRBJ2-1	CASSYSNTLSYNEQFF	TGTGCCAGCAGTTACTCGAATACATTGTCCTACAATGAGCAGTTCTTC
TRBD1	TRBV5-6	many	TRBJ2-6	CASSNEWTGSGANVLTF	TGTGCCAGCAGCAACGAATGGACAGGGTCTGGGGCCAACGTCCTGACTTTC
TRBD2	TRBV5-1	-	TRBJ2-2	CASSLPSGNTGELFF	TGCGCCAGCAGCTTGCCTAGCGGGAACACCGGGGAGCTGTTTTTT
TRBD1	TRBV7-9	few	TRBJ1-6	CASSRDRGRDSPLHF	TGTGCCAGCAGCCGCGACAGGGGTCGGGACTCACCCCTCCACTTT
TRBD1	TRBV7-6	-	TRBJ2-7	CASSLEPVDRGSYEQYF	TGTGCCAGCAGCTTAGAGCCTGTGGACAGGGGTTCCTACGAGCAGTACTTC
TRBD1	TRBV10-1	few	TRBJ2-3	CASSQLGQDSTDTQYF	TGCGCCAGCAGTCAACTCGGACAGGACAGCACAGATACGCAGTATTTT
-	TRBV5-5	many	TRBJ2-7	CASRGTAEQYF	TGTGCCAGCAGGGGGACCGCCGAGCAGTACTTC
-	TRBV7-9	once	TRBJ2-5	CASRFGRDLQETQYF	TGTGCCAGCAGGTTCGGGCGGGACCTACAAGAGACCCAGTACTTC
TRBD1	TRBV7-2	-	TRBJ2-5	CASSLVPGGRETQYF	TGTGCCAGCAGCTTAGTTCCAGGGGGCAGGGAGACCCAGTACTTC
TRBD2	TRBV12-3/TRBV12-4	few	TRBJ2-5	CASSRQWTSGVQETQYF	TGTGCCAGCAGTCGACAATGGACTAGCGGGGTTCAAGAGACCCAGTACTTC
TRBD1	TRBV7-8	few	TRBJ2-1	CASIPSTGTYNEQFF	TGTGCCAGCATCCCCTCGACAGGGACCTACAATGAGCAGTTCTTC
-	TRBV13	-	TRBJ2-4	CASSPPRAKNIQYF	TGTGCCAGCAGCCCACCAAGAGCCAAAAACATTCAGTACTTC
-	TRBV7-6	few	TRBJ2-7	CASSLQPSPQEQYF	TGTGCCAGCAGCTTACAACCGAGCCCCCAGGAGCAGTACTTC
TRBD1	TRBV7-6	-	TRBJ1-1	CASTDRGRNTEAFF	TGTGCCAGCACCGACAGGGGTCGGAACACTGAAGCTTTCTTT
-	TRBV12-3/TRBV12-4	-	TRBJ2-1	CASSLVSGLYNEQFF	TGTGCCAGCAGTTTAGTTTCAGGCTTATACAATGAGCAGTTCTTC
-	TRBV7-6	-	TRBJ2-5	CASSQGAGPGETQYF	TGTGCCAGCAGCCAAGGGGCGGGGCCCGGGGAGACCCAGTACTTC
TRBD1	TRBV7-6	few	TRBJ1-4	CASSLADRSREKLFF	TGTGCCAGCAGCTTAGCGGACAGGTCCCGTGAAAAACTGTTTTTT
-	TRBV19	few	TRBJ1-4	CASSMGIATNEKLFF	TGTGCCAGTAGTATGGGGATTGCAACTAATGAAAAACTGTTTTTT
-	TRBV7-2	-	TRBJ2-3	CASSLHDRGTDTQYF	TGTGCCAGCAGCTTACACGATAGGGGCACAGATACGCAGTATTTT
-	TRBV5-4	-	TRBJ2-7	CASSLEAGTYEQYF	TGTGCCAGCAGCTTGGAGGCAGGAACCTACGAGCAGTACTTC
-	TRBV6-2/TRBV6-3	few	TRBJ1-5	CASSYSFRGNQPQHF	TGTGCCAGCAGTTACTCGTTCCGGGGCAATCAGCCCCAGCATTTT
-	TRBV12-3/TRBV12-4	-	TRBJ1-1	CASSFTGPGTEAFF	TGTGCCAGCAGTTTTACAGGACCGGGCACTGAAGCTTTCTTT
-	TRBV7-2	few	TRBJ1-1	CASSLGGLSEAFF	TGTGCCAGCAGCTTAGGGGGTCTATCTGAAGCTTTCTTT
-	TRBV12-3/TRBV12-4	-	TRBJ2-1	CASSPTSYEQFF	TGTGCCAGCAGCCCAACTAGCTATGAGCAGTTCTTC
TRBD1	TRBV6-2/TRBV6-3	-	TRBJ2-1	CASSYVGQSNEQFF	TGTGCCAGCAGTTACGTGGGACAGAGCAATGAGCAGTTCTTC
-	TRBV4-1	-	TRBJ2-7	CASSLGRGQGHEQYF	TGCGCCAGCAGCCTCGGACGGGGTCAAGGCCACGAGCAGTACTTC
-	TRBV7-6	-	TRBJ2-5	CASSLRLTAAQETQYF	TGTGCCAGCAGCTTAAGGCTAACTGCGGCGCAAGAGACCCAGTACTTC
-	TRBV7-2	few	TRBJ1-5	CASSSDNPPYQPQHF	TGTGCCAGCAGCTCCGACAATCCGCCTTATCAGCCCCAGCATTTT